This TCR beta chain stems from a study of T cells in Graves' hyperthyroidism and ophthalmopathy. Study at large: Peripheral blood samples were taken at initial diagnosis, prior to any treatment. Overall study results and limits: Onset of ophthalmopathy came a median roughly 6.5 months after the model predicted it.

Per the germline V gene, CDR1 is SGHNT and CDR2 is YENEEA. The ends lost 5 bases at V and 4 bases at J; junction bases unmatched: 9. There are 15 residues in the CDR3. In this sample, this clonotype turned up many times. Its antigen is unidentified. TCR beta CDR3 regions were amplified from RNA transcripts. Researchers ran a first-round RT-PCR on the TCR CDR3 using the HTBI primer set. Via MiXCR, TCRdb re-called the multiplex PCR reads, giving one row per CDR3 protein. The table includes 550,000 to 800,000 distinct CDR3 sequences, about a sixth detected once. The receptor comes from a man younger than 35 with Graves' hyperthyroidism. The chain couples TRBV11-3 to TRBJ1-1; 8 positions match TRBD1. Sequenced input: blood. CDR3 coding DNA: TGTGCCAGCAGCCTCCGGACAGGGAGGACCACTGAAGCTTTCTTT. Amino acid sequence: CASSLRTGRTTEAFF.